This T cell receptor beta chain was identified during a study of cytomegalovirus exposure and HLA in healthy donors. Overall study context: Out of about 360 genotyped donors, approximately 84% belonged to the Caucasian-associated ancestry cluster.

Remarks on this clone: The target antigen is unknown.

Donors likely had unrecorded immune exposures despite being nominally healthy when sampled. It was with 60 Vbeta and 13 Jbeta primers that the PCR ran. Assay used: immunoSEQ multiplex PCR; TCRdb lists only in-frame clones, some missing. The table records about 200,000 clones, about 86% of them present only once. CDR1 is SEHNR, CDR2 FQNEAQ, per germline (reference sequence). This CDR3 spans 13 amino acids. Trimming took 5 bases from V and 9 from J, leaving 14 bases between them. Notes on the study in general: There were reportedly fewer N-insertions in an Asian-associated ancestry cluster than the approximately 670-donor mean, in a later analysis. Cytomegalovirus-associated TCR beta chains were listed, numbering 150 to 200.

The sequencing input was PBMCs. The rearrangement joins TRBV7-9 to TRBJ1-5; D might be TRBD1 (5 bases). This sequence was found in a woman younger than 45 in good health and CMV-seronegative. The DNA for the CDR3 is TGTGCCAGCAGCCCGGACATCGGCGGGCCCCAGCATTTT. This gives the protein CASSPDIGGPQHF.